This T cell receptor (beta chain) was sequenced for a study of blood T cell repertoires in COVID-19. For the study at large: The cDNA or gDNA used as material had been derived from T cells, B-cell-depleted T cells, or PBMCs.

The CDR3 is made up of 14 amino acids. The V end lost 5 bases, the J end lost 4 bases, and 13 bases lay between the germline ends. Germline loops: CDR1 LNHDA, CDR2 SQIVND (reference sequence). Clones were sequenced by immunoSEQ multiplex PCR, and TCRdb holds only the in-frame ones, with some missing. Among some 160,000 clones listed, roughly 90% were seen once. The source material was peripheral blood. The V and J genes are TRBV19 and TRBJ2-3; the D gene is possibly TRBD2 (6 bases). This clonotype originated in a woman aged 70-85 years with acute or convalescent COVID-19. CDR3 amino acids: CASSARGLADTQYF. As DNA, the CDR3 is TGTGCCAGTAGTGCCCGGGGACTGGCAGATACGCAGTATTTT.